The clone carrying this T cell receptor (beta chain) has a count of ten or more. Amplified TCR beta CDR3 regions derived from RNA transcripts. An initial round of RT-PCR targeting the TCR CDR3 relied on the HTBI primer set. TCRdb re-called the multiplex PCR reads through MiXCR, storing one row per CDR3 protein. The table records a few hundred thousand distinct CDR3 sequences, about an eighth of them present only once. The data stem from a study of T cells in Graves' hyperthyroidism and ophthalmopathy. The CDR3 length is 16 residues. Germline CDR1 reads SGHVS; CDR2 reads FQNEAQ. With V trimmed by 6 bases and J by 7 bases, 9 bases remained unmatched.

The sequenced sample was blood. The source is a young woman with Graves' hyperthyroidism. V is TRBV7-8 and J is TRBJ2-1, with 13 bases fitting TRBD2. The CDR3 DNA follows: TGTGCCAGCAGTTTACGGACTAGCGGGAGAAGAAATGAGCAGTTCTTC. This encodes CASSLRTSGRRNEQFF.